Shown below are 27 T cell receptor beta chains from a single sample sequenced in a study of response to subunit inactivated influenza vaccine listed by TCRdb under 2018. The library was obtained by RT-PCR. The instrument was an Illumina HiSeq 2500. TCRdb redid the processing of the public reads, applying fastp at Q25 and MiXCR, and retained in-frame beta chains. Each CDR3 protein appears once, grouped with its most common genes and DNA. This sample is represented by about 700,000 distinct CDR3 sequences; over 11% of them were singletons. 5.5% to 8% of the sample is held by the ten biggest clonotypes. Sequenced here: PBMCs from blood, sampled about 14 days before vaccination. The receptors shown here come from a man aged 45-65 years who received an inactivated influenza vaccine. Donor details come from another sample of the same person, matched by shared clones.

This clonotype was counted a few times. The genes are TRBV3-1 and TRBJ1-1, with D unresolved. The germline V gene encodes CDR1 LGHDT and CDR2 YNNKEL (reference sequence). The CDR3 loop spans 14 amino acids. Trimming left V 1 base short and J 3 bases short, with 9 bases between. In DNA, the CDR3 is TGTGCCAGCAGCCAAGTCGGACCAGACACTGAAGCTTTCTTT. Translation gives CASSQVGPDTEAFF.

The chain couples TRBV12-3 or TRBV12-4 to TRBJ2-5, with 8 positions matching TRBD1. This CDR3 is built from 15 residues. Germline trimming cut 5 bases from V and 5 bases from J; bases unmatched to any gene: 10. This CDR3 reads CASSPGQAGSETQYF. Here the CDR3 DNA reads TGTGCCAGCAGTCCGGGACAGGCGGGTTCGGAGACCCAGTACTTC.

A few counts support this clonotype. V and J are TRBV5-1 and TRBJ1-6; TRBD1 is a possible D gene (5 bases). The germline V gene encodes CDR1 SGHRS and CDR2 YFSETQ. The ends were cut back, 4 bases at V and 0 bases at J, with 11 bases in the middle. This CDR3 comprises 16 residues. The CDR3 protein is CASSGGLHSYNSPLHF. The CDR3 nucleotides read TGCGCCAGCAGCGGGGGACTCCACTCCTATAATTCACCCCTCCACTTT.

The sample holds many counts of this clonotype. A read error may account for a junction end that differs from germline. This chain joins TRBV7-9 and TRBJ2-1; tentative D call: TRBD2 (5 bases). This CDR3 spans 17 amino acids. The germline gives CDR1 SEHNR, CDR2 FQNEAQ (reference sequence). The chain's CDR3 is CASSPIRGGGLANQQFF. CDR3 nucleotides: TGTGCCAGCAGCCCCATACGTGGCGGCGGGCTAGCCAATCAGCAGTTCTTC.

The chain joins TRBV11-2 to TRBJ2-5; 7 positions match TRBD2. Germline V lookup: CDR1 SGHAT, CDR2 FQNNGV. V shed 8 bases and J 7 bases; nucleotides not matched to a gene: 13. The CDR3 has 14 amino acids. CDR3 DNA sequence: TGTGCCAGCGCCCTCGGTCTAAGCGGGGTGACCCAGTACTTC. This encodes CASALGLSGVTQYF.

This clonotype has a count of ten or more. This sequence joins TRBV7-8 and TRBJ1-1, with TRBD1 as a possible D gene (6 bases). The CDR3 covers 14 residues. The ends were cut back, 1 base at V and 8 bases at J, with 14 bases in the middle. CDR1 and CDR2 from the germline V gene are SGHVS and FQNEAQ. CDR3 amino acids: CASSLGPSDREAFF. CDR3 sequence (DNA): TGTGCCAGCAGCTTAGGTCCTAGCGACAGGGAAGCTTTCTTT. Full variable domain (missing parts from reference TRBV7-8 and TRBJ1-1): GAGVSQSPRYKVAKRGQDVALRCDPISGHVSLFWYQQALGQGPEFLTYFQNEAQLDKSGLPSDRFFAERPEGSVSTLKIQRTQQEDSAVYLCASSLGPSDREAFFGQGTRLTVV.

The gene calls are TRBV27 and TRBJ2-7; 9 positions match TRBD2. This CDR3 has 14 amino acids. CDR1 is MNHEY and CDR2 is SMNVEV in the germline V gene (reference sequence). V trimming: 6 bases; J trimming: 9 bases; junction bases outside the gene matches: 12. CDR3 sequence: CASSTTSGATRQYF. The CDR3 bases are TGTGCCAGCAGCACGACTAGCGGAGCTACGAGGCAGTACTTC.

This clonotype was seen many times. The chain recombines TRBV28 with TRBJ2-7; D is unresolved. The CDR3 length is 14 residues. The germline gives CDR1 MDHEN, CDR2 SYDVKM. V was trimmed by 4 bases and J by 0 bases, leaving 10 bases between them. CDR3 amino acids: CASSSLARSYEQYF. CDR3 in DNA: TGTGCCAGCAGTTCGTTGGCCCGCTCCTACGAGCAGTACTTC.

This clonotype has a handful of counts. V gene TRBV5-3 combines with J gene TRBJ2-1; D possibly matches TRBD1 or TRBD2 (5 bases each). TRBV5-3 is treated as an ORF (open reading frame) with a function not yet certain. This CDR3 has 14 amino acids. Trimming took 8 bases from V and 3 from J, leaving 15 bases between them. The CDR3 reads CASSGQQVYNEQFF. CDR3 sequence (DNA): TGTGCCAGCAGCGGCCAACAGGTCTACAATGAGCAGTTCTTC.

This clonotype was detected a few times. The chain has TRBV5-6 and TRBJ1-2; the match to TRBD1 covers 7 bases. The CDR3 is 14 amino acids. V was clipped by 6 bases and J by 1 base; unmatched bases: 6. Germline V lookup: CDR1 SGHDT, CDR2 YYEEEE. The CDR3 loop reads CASIRDRNNYGYTF. As DNA, the CDR3 is TGTGCCAGCATAAGGGACAGAAATAACTATGGCTACACCTTC.

The chain links TRBV7-8 to TRBJ2-5, with D unresolved. The germline V gene has CDR1 SGHVS and CDR2 FQNEAQ. V dropped 2 bases and J dropped 5 bases, with 9 bases sitting between them. CDR3 length: 13 residues. CDR3 in DNA: TGTGCCAGCAGCTTACTCAGTTTTGAGACCCAGTACTTC. Residues: CASSLLSFETQYF.

Only a few counts were recorded for this clonotype. The genes are TRBV28 and TRBJ2-3, with 7 bases fitting TRBD2. Germline V gene lookup returns CDR1 MDHEN and CDR2 SYDVKM. CDR3 length: 16 residues. The trim removed 2 bases at V and 3 bases at J, leaving 8 bases unmatched. DNA of the CDR3: TGTGCCAGCAGTTTAAGCCTAGCGGCCCAGACAGATACGCAGTATTTT. It codes for CASSLSLAAQTDTQYF.

The chain employs TRBV6-2 or TRBV6-3 and TRBJ1-1, with D uncertain. Trimming removed 7 bases at V and 0 bases at J, with 18 bases between. Germline-derived CDR1 and CDR2 are MNHEY and SVGEGT. This CDR3 region has 16 residues. The CDR3 DNA reads as TGTGCCAGCACCCTACGGGGTTACCTTATGAACACTGAAGCTTTCTTT. This encodes CASTLRGYLMNTEAFF.

The CDR3 DNA sequence: TGTGCCAGCAGCTCCCGACATGGGAACGAGCAGTACTTC. This encodes CASSSRHGNEQYF. The chain links TRBV7-2 to TRBJ2-7; no reliable D call. CDR1 SGHTA and CDR2 FQGNSA come from the germline V gene. Trimming stripped 4 bases from V and 5 bases from J, with 12 bases between. This CDR3 contains 13 residues.

The gene calls are TRBV19 and TRBJ2-3, with a tentative D call TRBD2 (6 bases). The CDR3 is 14 amino acids. The V gene lost 5 bases and the J gene lost 3 bases, with 12 bases spanning the gap. Looked up from germline, CDR1 is LNHDA and CDR2 is SQIVND (reference sequence). The CDR3 DNA sequence: TGTGCCAGTAGTCGGCGGGGAGCAACAGATACGCAGTATTTT. This codes for CASSRRGATDTQYF.

The rearrangement uses TRBV6-2 or TRBV6-3 and TRBJ2-1; no reliable D call. The germline gives CDR1 MNHEY, CDR2 SVGEGT. CDR3 length: 15 residues. V lost 5 bases and J lost 0, with 11 bases in between. The CDR3 DNA sequence: TGTGCCAGCAGTCTCCCTACTTTCTCCTACAATGAGCAGTTCTTC. Translated: CASSLPTFSYNEQFF.

The chain is built from TRBV5-4 and TRBJ2-3, with 9 bases aligning to TRBD2. The germline CDR1 and CDR2 sequences are SGHNT and YYREEE (reference sequence). V dropped 3 bases and J dropped 1; count of bases not matched to a gene: 6. The CDR3 is 16 residues long. The CDR3 loop is CASSSTRLAGTDTQYF. The CDR3 DNA is TGTGCCAGCAGCTCGACCCGACTAGCGGGCACAGATACGCAGTATTTT.

This clonotype was found many times. J is TRBJ2-3 and V is TRBV7-8; TRBD1 aligns across 7 bases. With 1 base clipped from V and 6 bases from J, the junction kept 7 bases outside the gene matches. The CDR3 totals 15 residues. Germline lookup yields CDR1 SGHVS and CDR2 FQNEAQ. CDR3 residues: CASSLVGRGSDTQYF. The DNA of the CDR3 is TGTGCCAGCAGCTTAGTGGGCAGGGGGTCCGATACGCAGTATTTT.

The chain couples TRBV5-1 to TRBJ2-1; possibly TRBD1 or TRBD2 for D (5 bases each). Trimming removed 0 bases at V and 6 bases at J, with 13 bases between. The CDR3 length is 15 residues. Germline V gene lookup returns CDR1 SGHRS and CDR2 YFSETQ. CDR3 nucleotide sequence: TGCGCCAGCAGCTTGGATCCAGGGCTAGCCAATGAGCAGTTCTTC. Amino acid sequence: CASSLDPGLANEQFF.

This clonotype was recorded a few times. The chain uses TRBV7-2 and TRBJ1-6; D is uncertain. CDR1 is SGHTA, CDR2 FQGNSA, per germline. Trimming pared 3 bases from V and 7 bases from J, leaving 7 bases between. CDR3 size: 13 residues. In nucleotides, the CDR3 is TGTGCCAGCAGCTTGTCCAGCAATTCACCCCTCCACTTT. Its translation is CASSLSSNSPLHF.

The genes are TRBV20-1 and TRBJ2-1; D is perhaps TRBD1 (6 bases). The CDR3 covers 14 residues. Germline CDR1 reads DFQATT; CDR2 reads SNEGSKA (reference sequence). Trimming removed 2 bases at V and 1 base at J, with 9 bases between. CDR3 amino acids: CSARRRGSYNEQFF. In DNA, the CDR3 is TGCAGTGCTAGACGCAGGGGTTCCTACAATGAGCAGTTCTTC.

This clonotype came up many times. The chain combines TRBV4-1 with TRBJ1-2; D gene uncertain. Germline CDR1 reads MGHRA; CDR2 reads YSYEKL. The CDR3 covers 15 residues. Trimming stripped 4 bases from V and 4 bases from J, with 16 bases between. The CDR3 region is CASSLLGSAPYGYTF. In nucleotides, the CDR3 is TGCGCCAGCAGCCTACTCGGATCTGCGCCCTATGGCTACACCTTC.

This clonotype was seen a handful of times. The chain recombines TRBV20-1 with TRBJ2-3; D ambiguous. The CDR3 loop spans 13 amino acids. The germline V gene encodes CDR1 DFQATT and CDR2 SNEGSKA (reference sequence). Trimming took 6 bases from V and 2 from J, leaving 12 bases between them. CDR3 loop: CSASFSDTDTQYF. The DNA of the CDR3 is TGCAGTGCCTCGTTCTCGGACACAGATACGCAGTATTTT.

This clonotype was seen repeatedly, ten times or more. V is TRBV28 and J is TRBJ2-7; the D is unclear. Trimming took off 3 bases at V and 4 bases at J, with 16 bases between the two ends. Germline values: CDR1 MDHEN, CDR2 SYDVKM. The CDR3 spans 15 residues. The CDR3 sequence is CASSLVHPKAYEQYF. The CDR3 bases are TGTGCCAGCAGTTTGGTACACCCGAAAGCATACGAGCAGTACTTC.

J is TRBJ2-2 and V is TRBV27, with D uncertain. Germline V lookup: CDR1 MNHEY, CDR2 SMNVEV (reference sequence). This CDR3 contains 16 residues. V shed 3 bases and J shed 4 bases, with 15 bases lying between them. The CDR3 sequence: CASSFMAMIGTGELFF. The CDR3 bases are TGTGCCAGCAGTTTTATGGCCATGATTGGCACCGGGGAGCTGTTTTTT.

This clonotype was recorded a few times. This chain uses TRBV20-1 with TRBJ2-7; D is possibly TRBD2 (5 bases). With 3 bases removed from V and 0 bases from J, the gap between germline ends came to 9 bases. This CDR3 has 13 amino acids. CDR1 DFQATT and CDR2 SNEGSKA come from the germline V gene (reference sequence). The CDR3 DNA reads TGCAGTGCTAGGAAGCGGCCCTCCTACGAGCAGTACTTC. Translating it yields CSARKRPSYEQYF.

This clonotype has a count of ten or more. This CDR3 reads CASSQMDRGPGNTIYF. The CDR3 bases are TGCGCCAGCAGCCAAATGGACAGGGGGCCAGGAAACACCATATATTTT. The chain recombines TRBV4-1 with TRBJ1-3, with 11 bases matching TRBD1. The CDR3 is 16 residues long. V lost 2 bases, J lost 4 bases, and 4 bases stayed unmatched. Germline-derived CDR1 and CDR2 are MGHRA and YSYEKL.